The 29 T cell receptor beta chains below all came from one sample that was sequenced in a study of beta chain features in type 1 diabetes (dated by TCRdb to the late 2010s). Beyond this particular receptor, the publication reports: A moderate but significant shortening of TCRB CDR3 length was observed in type 1 diabetes patients in all four CD4+ subsets.

Library construction relied on the immunoSEQ multiplex PCR assay. The entire isolated RNA was reverse transcribed using the High Capacity cDNA Reverse Transcription Kit, and thus expressed TCRB transcripts were sequenced. Here the immuneACCESS table is served through TCRdb, limited to in-frame sequences with V and J called. Missing clones are a known gap in these copies; in checked studies unresolved V genes cover under half, and the rest lacks a known reason. Within this sample are 300,000 to 350,000 clones, with 9.3% of them counted one time only. The ten largest clones add up to roughly 1% of the sample. Antigen specificity for these receptors is unknown. Sequenced input: central memory CD4+ T cells from blood. The receptors derive from a man aged 25-45 years with type 1 diabetes.

This clone was detected only a few times. DNA for the CDR3: TGCGCCAGCAGCCAACACCAGGGGAGGGGGGCCTACGAGCAGTACTTC. Translated: CASSQHQGRGAYEQYF. The gene calls are TRBV4-3 and TRBJ2-7; weak D call: TRBD2 (7 bases). Trimming left V 2 bases short and J 2 bases short, with 16 bases between. This CDR3 is 16 amino acids long. Germline V gives CDR1 LGHNA, CDR2 YSLEER.

This clone was recorded many times. V is TRBV2 and J is TRBJ2-1, with 10 bases lining up with TRBD2. The germline CDR1 and CDR2 sequences are SNHLY and FYNNEI. V lost 3 bases to trimming and J lost 7 bases; unmatched junction nucleotides: 6. This CDR3 is 15 amino acids long. This chain's CDR3 is CASSEGTSDGNEQFF. In nucleotides, the CDR3 is TGTGCCAGCAGTGAGGGGACTAGCGATGGGAATGAGCAGTTCTTC.

This chain connects TRBV18 to TRBJ1-2, with 7 bases matching TRBD1. Trimming cost V 4 bases and J 3 bases; bases outside gene matches: 8. The CDR3 is 15 residues long. In germline, CDR1 is KGHSH, CDR2 LQKENI. CDR3 loop: CASSRDRSSDYGYTF. As DNA, the CDR3 is TGTGCCAGCTCACGGGACAGATCCTCGGACTATGGCTACACCTTC. Full variable domain (missing parts from reference TRBV18 and TRBJ1-2): NAGVMQNPRHLVRRRGQEARLRCSPMKGHSHVYWYRQLPEEGLKFMVYLQKENIIDESGMPKERFSAEFPKEGPSILRIQQVVRGDSAAYFCASSRDRSSDYGYTFGSGTRLTVV.

The V call is TRBV18, the J call TRBJ2-7, with TRBD2 identical over 10 bases. CDR1 KGHSH and CDR2 LQKENI come from the germline V gene. The V gene end was trimmed by 2 bases and the J gene end by 3 bases; junction bases not matched to a gene: 7. The CDR3 length is 16 residues. The CDR3, as DNA: TGTGCCAGCTCACCAATGTCTAGCGGGGGCCACTACGAGCAGTACTTC. This sequence encodes CASSPMSSGGHYEQYF.

Only a few counts were recorded for this clone. The same CDR3 arises from other DNA sequences in this sample as well. CDR3 sequence: CASSLGGTTEAFF. Here the CDR3 DNA reads TGTGCCAGCAGCTTGGGGGGGACGACTGAAGCTTTCTTT. V gene TRBV7-2 combines with J gene TRBJ1-1; a weak D match, TRBD1 (5 bases). Trimming shortened V by 3 bases and J by 5 bases, and 10 bases separated the two germline ends. Germline V gene lookup returns CDR1 SGHTA and CDR2 FQGNSA. The CDR3 spans 13 residues.

Ten or more counts support this clone. V is TRBV4-1 and J is TRBJ1-1; D not certain. The CDR3 runs 14 residues. Germline assignment: CDR1 MGHRA and CDR2 YSYEKL. V was shortened by 4 bases and J by 5 bases, with 14 bases between the two germline ends. CDR3 DNA sequence: TGCGCCAGCAGCCTCCAGCCTCTAGAGACTGAAGCTTTCTTT. Translating it yields CASSLQPLETEAFF.

The chain recombines TRBV7-2 with TRBJ2-1, with a tentative D call TRBD1 (6 bases). The germline V gene has CDR1 SGHTA and CDR2 FQGNSA. Trimming cost V 1 base and J 7 bases, with 11 bases left between them. The CDR3 has 14 amino acids. CDR3 in DNA: TGTGCCAGCAGCTTAGACAGGGATTTGAATGAGCAGTTCTTC. Its translation: CASSLDRDLNEQFF.

The table lists this clone with a few counts. The rearrangement links TRBV18 to TRBJ2-4; D gene unclear. Germline V gene sequence: CDR1 KGHSH, CDR2 LQKENI. V was trimmed by 2 bases and J by 10 bases, leaving 6 bases between them. The CDR3 sequence is 11 residues long. The DNA for the CDR3 is TGTGCCAGCTCACCAGGTGGTATTCAGTACTTC. It translates to CASSPGGIQYF.

This clone was detected a few times. The genes are TRBV30 and TRBJ2-7; 9 bases are shared with TRBD2. Trimming removed 0 bases from V and 5 bases from J; junction bases left unmatched: 14. Germline-derived CDR1 and CDR2 are GTSNPN and SVGIG (reference sequence). This CDR3 is 17 amino acids long. This chain's CDR3 is CAWSVLGLSSGDDEQYF. CDR3 bases: TGTGCCTGGAGTGTACTCGGCCTATCTAGCGGGGATGACGAGCAGTACTTC.

This clone appeared a few times. The CDR3 bases are TGTGCCACTGGCGGTGAAGCAGTGTACCAAGAGACCCAGTACTTC. Translated: CATGGEAVYQETQYF. V is TRBV28 and J is TRBJ2-5; D call uncertain. The CDR3 covers 15 residues. The V end was cut by 10 bases, the J end by 0 bases, with 18 bases between. CDR1 is MDHEN, CDR2 SYDVKM, per germline.

This clone was counted only a few times. This CDR3 is CASSATTGFQADTQYF. CDR3 coding DNA: TGCGCCAGCAGTGCTACTACAGGGTTCCAGGCAGATACGCAGTATTTT. The genes are TRBV10-1 and TRBJ2-3; D is perhaps TRBD1 (6 bases). V lost 4 bases and J 4 bases, leaving 18 bases between the germline ends. Germline loops: CDR1 WNHNN, CDR2 SYGVQD (reference sequence). There are 16 residues in the CDR3.

V and J are TRBV10-3 and TRBJ2-5, with TRBD2 identical over 8 bases. Germline CDR1 reads ENHRY; CDR2 reads SYGVKD. J was trimmed by 2 bases and V by 4 bases; bases with no gene match: 6. The CDR3 is 15 amino acids. This chain's CDR3 is CAISGGLEPQETQYF. CDR3 DNA sequence: TGTGCCATCAGTGGGGGACTAGAGCCTCAAGAGACCCAGTACTTC.

In regard to this clone: The germline gene is not matched at one end of the junction; a read error may be the cause. This chain joins TRBV7-7 and TRBJ2-3; 12 nucleotides line up with TRBD2. The germline CDR1 and CDR2 sequences are SSHAT and FNYEAQ (reference sequence). The CDR3 extends over 16 amino acids. The CDR3 coding sequence is TGTGCTAGCAGCTTGGGACTAGCGGGCAACGAAGATACGCAGTATTTT. Translated, it gives CASSLGLAGNEDTQYF.

This clone has more than one count but fewer than ten. This chain uses TRBV9 with TRBJ1-1, with D possibly matching TRBD1 (5 bases). V was pared by 1 base and J by 1 base, with 11 bases between. The CDR3 loop spans 15 amino acids. Germline V gene sequence: CDR1 SGDLS, CDR2 YYNGEE. CDR3 residues: CASSVFSGTNTEAFF. CDR3 DNA: TGTGCCAGCAGCGTATTCTCGGGGACGAACACTGAAGCTTTCTTT.

This clone has more than one count but fewer than ten. V gene TRBV18 combines with J gene TRBJ2-7, with D perhaps TRBD1 (8 bases). The V gene lost 3 bases and the J gene lost 6 bases, with 18 bases spanning the gap. CDR1 KGHSH and CDR2 LQKENI come from the germline V gene. The CDR3 spans 15 residues. CDR3 sequence reads: CASSPPEHRGGEQYF. The CDR3 DNA reads TGTGCCAGCTCACCCCCGGAACACAGGGGGGGCGAGCAGTACTTC.

This clone was seen only a few times. The rearrangement links TRBV4-3 to TRBJ1-2, with D maybe TRBD1 (5 bases). V was cut by 2 bases and J by 4 bases, with 14 bases left in between. Germline V gene data show CDR1 as LGHNA and CDR2 as YSLEER. This CDR3 comprises 15 residues. CDR3 sequence (DNA): TGCGCCAGCAGCCAACCCGACAGTTTCCTCTATGGCTACACCTTC. Protein product: CASSQPDSFLYGYTF.

There are a few counts of this clone. The chain combines TRBV29-1 with TRBJ1-4; possibly TRBD1 for D (5 bases). Trimming stripped 0 bases from V and 5 bases from J, with 19 bases between. Germline assignment: CDR1 SQVTM and CDR2 ANQGSEA. This CDR3 is 17 amino acids long. The DNA of the CDR3 is TGCAGCGTTGAAGATTTGAGGGGACGGAGATTGAATGAAAAACTGTTTTTT. It specifies CSVEDLRGRRLNEKLFF.

The CDR3 loop is CASRLTETQYF. CDR3 DNA: TGTGCCAGCAGGCTAACGGAGACCCAGTACTTC. The rearrangement uses TRBV28 and TRBJ2-5; D ambiguous. The CDR3 consists of 11 residues. The germline CDR1 and CDR2 sequences are MDHEN and SYDVKM. V lost 6 bases to trimming and J lost 5 bases, with 7 bases between them.

The table lists this clone with many counts. The chain has TRBV7-2 and TRBJ1-2; a possible D gene is TRBD1 (6 bases). V gave up 3 bases and J gave up 4 bases, with 15 bases separating them. The germline V gene has CDR1 SGHTA and CDR2 FQGNSA. The length of the CDR3 is 15 residues. The CDR3 is CASSFDGGGGYGYTF. The CDR3 nucleotides are TGTGCCAGCAGCTTCGACGGAGGAGGGGGCTATGGCTACACCTTC.

Concerning this clone itself: A much larger clone sits a single nucleotide away, making a read error possible. Other DNA sequences from this sample encode an identical CDR3 as well. The CDR3 region is CASSLSGANVLTF. CDR3 DNA: TGTGCCAGCAGCCTCTCTGGGGCCAACGTCCTGACTTTC. The chain joins TRBV6-1 to TRBJ2-6, with D hard to call. The CDR3 spans 13 residues. Per germline, CDR1 MNHNS and CDR2 SASEGT. V was pared by 6 bases and J by 0 bases, with 3 bases between.

On this clone itself: At the DNA level, this CDR3 is encoded by other sequences in the same sample as well. The chain has TRBV12-5 and TRBJ2-5; D gene ambiguous. CDR1 is LGHNT, CDR2 FRNRAP, per germline. This CDR3 has 12 amino acids. Trimming took 0 bases from V and 5 from J, leaving 4 bases between them. The CDR3: CASGLVGETQYF. DNA of the CDR3: TGTGCTAGTGGTTTGGTAGGGGAGACCCAGTACTTC. Full variable domain (rest looked up from reference TRBV12-5 and TRBJ2-5): DARVTQTPRHKVTEMGQEVTMRCQPILGHNTVFWYRQTMMQGLELLAYFRNRAPLDDSGMPKDRFSAEMPDATLATLKIQPSEPRDSAVYFCASGLVGETQYFGPGTRLLVL.

This clone turned up a few times. The chain employs TRBV30 and TRBJ1-2; D is ambiguous. The germline V and J ends were trimmed by 0 bases and 5 bases, with 13 bases remaining between them. The CDR3 has 14 residues. From germline, CDR1 is GTSNPN and CDR2 SVGIG (reference sequence). CDR3 in DNA: TGTGCCTGGAGTGTACTGGGCCGGGCTTATGGCTACACCTTC. It specifies CAWSVLGRAYGYTF.

This clone was counted a few times. This chain uses TRBV6-6 with TRBJ2-3; D possibly uses TRBD1 or TRBD2 (5 bases each). Trimming removed 5 bases from V and 3 bases from J, with 12 bases in between. Germline lookup yields CDR1 MNHNY and CDR2 SVGAGI (reference sequence). The CDR3 has 14 amino acids. As DNA, the CDR3 is TGTGCCAGCAGTGTTGGGGACGGAACAGATACGCAGTATTTT. Encoded protein: CASSVGDGTDTQYF.

This rearrangement joins TRBV9 to TRBJ2-7; maybe TRBD1 (6 bases). This CDR3 spans 14 amino acids. V was pared by 4 bases and J by 5 bases, with 16 bases between. Germline CDR1 reads SGDLS; CDR2 reads YYNGEE. CDR3 region: CASSQWAGVDEQYF. The CDR3 coding sequence is TGTGCCAGCAGCCAGTGGGCAGGGGTTGACGAGCAGTACTTC.

This clone was seen just once. This chain connects TRBV15 to TRBJ2-7; D remains unclear. Germline V gene data show CDR1 as LNHNV and CDR2 as YYDKDF (reference sequence). The length of the CDR3 is 14 residues. V gave up 0 bases and J gave up 2 bases, with 8 bases separating them. CDR3 nucleotide sequence: TGTGCCACCAGCAGAGATTGGGTAGCCTACGAGCAGTACTTC. Encoded protein: CATSRDWVAYEQYF.

There are a few counts of this clone. The chain links TRBV7-9 to TRBJ1-1; the D gene is possibly TRBD1 (5 bases). CDR3 length: 14 residues. V was cut by 2 bases and J by 7 bases, with 14 bases left in between. CDR1 and CDR2 from the germline V gene are SEHNR and FQNEAQ (reference sequence). The CDR3 spells CASSLQGVSLEAFF. The CDR3 DNA is TGTGCCAGCAGCTTACAGGGAGTTTCCCTTGAAGCTTTCTTT. The entire variable domain, with the rest obtained from reference TRBV7-9 and TRBJ1-1, is as follows: DTGVSQNPRHKITKRGQNVTFRCDPISEHNRLYWYRQTLGQGPEFLTYFQNEAQLEKSRLLSDRFSAERPKGSFSTLEIQRTEQGDSAMYLCASSLQGVSLEAFFGQGTRLTVV.

The CDR3 DNA is TGTGCCAGCAGCCGTCCGGGGGTTTCGGATACGCAGTATTTT. It specifies CASSRPGVSDTQYF. The chain employs TRBV28 and TRBJ2-3; the D gene is possibly TRBD2 (6 bases). Trimming cost V 6 bases and J 6 bases, with 16 bases left between them. CDR3 size: 14 residues. CDR1 is MDHEN and CDR2 is SYDVKM in the germline V gene.

The rearrangement uses TRBV4-1 and TRBJ2-5, with TRBD2 matching 13 bases. The CDR3 totals 18 residues. J was trimmed by 0 bases and V by 1 base; bases with no gene match: 5. Germline V gene sequence: CDR1 MGHRA, CDR2 YSYEKL. As DNA, the CDR3 is TGCGCCAGCAGCCAAGGACTAGCGGGGGGAATCCACCAAGAGACCCAGTACTTC. It encodes CASSQGLAGGIHQETQYF.

This clone was seen more than once but under ten times. The chain is built from TRBV5-5 and TRBJ1-2; unclear D gene. This CDR3 contains 14 residues. V gave up 0 bases and J gave up 1 base, with 7 bases separating them. CDR1 is SGHKS, CDR2 YYEKEE, per germline (reference sequence). CDR3 loop: CASSLDRSNYGYTF. The CDR3 DNA is TGTGCCAGCAGCTTGGATCGGAGTAACTATGGCTACACCTTC. Variable domain in full (rest from reference TRBV5-5 and TRBJ1-2): DAGVTQSPTHLIKTRGQQVTLRCSPISGHKSVSWYQQVLGQGPQFIFQYYEKEERGRGNFPDRFSARQFPNYSSELNVNALLLGDSALYLCASSLDRSNYGYTFGSGTRLTVV.